This T cell receptor (beta chain) was retrieved from a study of long-term antiretroviral therapy in people with HIV. Study results and limitations: Unavailable data included ART adherence, viral resistance and therapy changes (switches in treatment). Increased diversity was seen after ART, yet it remained lower than in transplant donor controls. The ART regimens used between 2004 and 2017 may be less effective than current ones.

At the survey level, the v3.0 immunoSEQ assay was run. Sequencing aimed to cover about 40,000-55,000 T-cell genomes per sample. The protocol was immunoSEQ multiplex PCR, while the TCRdb copy is restricted to in-frame clones and leaves out a portion. The sample lists 17,000 or so clones, over 75% occurring once. Deletions cut 0 bases from V and 4 bases from J, with 9 bases between. CDR3 length: 13 amino acids. Germline V CDR1 and CDR2: GTSNPN, SVGIG (reference sequence). This clone was found once. Its specificity is unknown. The clonotype comes from a man between 45 and 60 years old with HIV. The sequences come from unsorted PBMCs, collected 4.2 years after starting antiretroviral therapy. The chain employs TRBV30 and TRBJ1-1; no firm D call. For the CDR3, the DNA is TGTGCCTGGAGTGTCGTGGGCGCCACTGAAGCTTTCTTT. Its translation is CAWSVVGATEAFF.